These T cell receptor beta chains were read from a single sample in a study of OX40 agonist ivuxolimab in advanced cancers. Assay used: immunoSEQ multiplex PCR; TCRdb lists only in-frame clones, some missing. Of about 46,000 clones in the sample, around nine tenths were seen once. The sequenced sample was CD4+ or CD8+ T cells sorted from blood, obtained in a trial of the OX40 agonist ivuxolimab. These receptors all come from an adult with an advanced solid tumor such as melanoma, head and neck, liver or kidney cancer. Both conserved end residues are part of each CDR3. The D gene is left open where the match is weak. Clone size, where shown, is once, few, many, or a class for clones that have expanded.

abundance: once; v_gene: TRBV4-2; j_gene: TRBJ2-7; d_gene: TRBD2; CDR3nt: TGTGCCAGCAGCCCGTTCCCGACTAGCGGGAGGTCCTACGAGCAGTACTTC; CDR3aa: CASSPFPTSGRSYEQYF
abundance: -; v_gene: TRBV11-2; j_gene: TRBJ2-7; d_gene: TRBD1; CDR3nt: TGTGCCAGCAGCCGACAGGGAGTACCCTCCTACGAGCAGTACTTC; CDR3aa: CASSRQGVPSYEQYF
abundance: -; v_gene: TRBV6-6; j_gene: TRBJ1-1; d_gene: TRBD1; CDR3nt: TGTGCCAGCAGTTACTCCGGACAGGGTAGCGGCACTGAAGCTTTCTTT; CDR3aa: CASSYSGQGSGTEAFF
abundance: once; v_gene: TRBV6-1; j_gene: TRBJ2-7; d_gene: -; CDR3nt: TGTGCCAGCAGTCTTCTCTACGAGCAGTACTTC; CDR3aa: CASSLLYEQYF
abundance: -; v_gene: TRBV19; j_gene: TRBJ2-7; d_gene: -; CDR3nt: TGTGCCAGTAGTATGACACGGACTTTTTCCTACGAGCAGTACTTC; CDR3aa: CASSMTRTFSYEQYF
abundance: -; v_gene: TRBV28; j_gene: TRBJ2-5; d_gene: TRBD2; CDR3nt: TGTGCCAGCCGAGAAGCTCAAGCGGGACCTCTCGGGACCCAGTACTTC; CDR3aa: CASREAQAGPLGTQYF
abundance: -; v_gene: TRBV6-4; j_gene: TRBJ2-1; d_gene: TRBD2; CDR3nt: TGTGCCAGCAGTGGGTCTAGCGGCACCTACAATGAGCAGTTCTTC; CDR3aa: CASSGSSGTYNEQFF
abundance: -; v_gene: TRBV2; j_gene: TRBJ2-7; d_gene: TRBD1; CDR3nt: TGTGCCAGCTCGAGGGACAGGGGGCCCTACGAGCAGTACTTC; CDR3aa: CASSRDRGPYEQYF
abundance: -; v_gene: TRBV6-1; j_gene: TRBJ1-6; d_gene: -; CDR3nt: TGTGCCAGCAGTGAACAATCACCCCTCCACTTT; CDR3aa: CASSEQSPLHF
abundance: -; v_gene: TRBV6-5; j_gene: TRBJ1-4; d_gene: -; CDR3nt: TGTGCCAGCAGTTATATCACCCGGGCCTCTGTTGAAAAACTGTTTTTT; CDR3aa: CASSYITRASVEKLFF
abundance: -; v_gene: TRBV6-5; j_gene: TRBJ2-2; d_gene: -; CDR3nt: TGTGCCAGCAGTTACTCAGGACTAAACACCGGGGAGCTGTTTTTT; CDR3aa: CASSYSGLNTGELFF
abundance: -; v_gene: TRBV7-3; j_gene: TRBJ2-5; d_gene: -; CDR3nt: TGTGCCAGCAGCTTAACAGAAGGAGAGACCCAGTACTTC; CDR3aa: CASSLTEGETQYF
abundance: once; v_gene: TRBV29-1; j_gene: TRBJ2-1; d_gene: TRBD2; CDR3nt: TGCAGCGTTCGGGAGGGAGGCGCCTACAATGAGCAGTTCTTC; CDR3aa: CSVREGGAYNEQFF
abundance: -; v_gene: TRBV18; j_gene: TRBJ1-5; d_gene: -; CDR3nt: TGTGCCAGCTCAGTGCAGGGCATTCAGCCCCAGCATTTT; CDR3aa: CASSVQGIQPQHF
abundance: -; v_gene: TRBV25-1; j_gene: TRBJ2-3; d_gene: -; CDR3nt: TGTGCCAGCAGTCGGCGCACAGATACGCAGTATTTT; CDR3aa: CASSRRTDTQYF
abundance: -; v_gene: TRBV4-1; j_gene: TRBJ2-5; d_gene: TRBD1; CDR3nt: TGCGCCAGCAGCCAACTCCGACAGGGCCCAGAGACCCAGTACTTC; CDR3aa: CASSQLRQGPETQYF
abundance: -; v_gene: TRBV7-9; j_gene: TRBJ1-4; d_gene: -; CDR3nt: TGTGCCAGCAGCTTGGGAGGGCATGGAACTAATGAAAAACTGTTTTTT; CDR3aa: CASSLGGHGTNEKLFF
abundance: -; v_gene: TRBV10-3; j_gene: TRBJ1-4; d_gene: TRBD1; CDR3nt: TGTGCCATCAGTCGCGGGACAGATGGTGAAAAACTGTTTTTT; CDR3aa: CAISRGTDGEKLFF
abundance: once; v_gene: TRBV18; j_gene: TRBJ1-2; d_gene: TRBD1; CDR3nt: TGTGCCAGCTCACCAGACAGGGCCTATGGCTACACCTTC; CDR3aa: CASSPDRAYGYTF
abundance: -; v_gene: TRBV29-1; j_gene: TRBJ2-7; d_gene: TRBD1; CDR3nt: TGCAGCGTGGTACAGGGGAACCCCTACGAGCAGTACTTC; CDR3aa: CSVVQGNPYEQYF
abundance: -; v_gene: TRBV6-6; j_gene: TRBJ2-7; d_gene: TRBD1; CDR3nt: TGTGCCAGCAGTGCTGGGAACGGCAGGGGGCGCGAGCAGTACTTC; CDR3aa: CASSAGNGRGREQYF
abundance: -; v_gene: TRBV7-8; j_gene: TRBJ2-7; d_gene: -; CDR3nt: TGTGCCAGCAGCTTATATCATGGGGCCTACGAGCAGTACTTC; CDR3aa: CASSLYHGAYEQYF
abundance: -; v_gene: TRBV9; j_gene: TRBJ2-1; d_gene: -; CDR3nt: TGTGCCAGCAGCACGCATTCCGGGGTGTGGTTATCCTACAATGAGCAGTTCTTC; CDR3aa: CASSTHSGVWLSYNEQFF
abundance: once; v_gene: TRBV2; j_gene: TRBJ2-5; d_gene: -; CDR3nt: TGTGCCAGCAGGAAGTTCGCGGTAAACCAAGAGACCCAGTACTTC; CDR3aa: CASRKFAVNQETQYF
abundance: -; v_gene: TRBV11-2; j_gene: TRBJ1-1; d_gene: -; CDR3nt: TGTGCCAGCAGCTCATACGAGGGGACCGGCACTGAAGCTTTCTTT; CDR3aa: CASSSYEGTGTEAFF
abundance: -; v_gene: TRBV2; j_gene: TRBJ2-7; d_gene: -; CDR3nt: TGTGCCAGCAGCGCCGGGACCGTTTATTACGAGCAGTACTTC; CDR3aa: CASSAGTVYYEQYF
abundance: -; v_gene: TRBV7-9; j_gene: TRBJ1-2; d_gene: -; CDR3nt: TGTGCCAGCAGCTCTAAGGCAGGGTTTAACTATGGCTACACCTTC; CDR3aa: CASSSKAGFNYGYTF
abundance: -; v_gene: TRBV25-1; j_gene: TRBJ2-6; d_gene: -; CDR3nt: TGTGCCAGCAGTGCCTCAGGGGGGTTCGGGGCCAACGTCCTGACTTTC; CDR3aa: CASSASGGFGANVLTF
abundance: -; v_gene: TRBV5-1; j_gene: TRBJ1-2; d_gene: -; CDR3nt: TGCGCCAGCAGCCCTGGCGGGGGTAACTATGGCTACACCTTC; CDR3aa: CASSPGGGNYGYTF
abundance: -; v_gene: TRBV7-9; j_gene: TRBJ1-6; d_gene: -; CDR3nt: TGTGCCAGCAGCTTGGTGGCGGGGTTCAATTCACCCCTCCACTTT; CDR3aa: CASSLVAGFNSPLHF
abundance: -; v_gene: TRBV18; j_gene: TRBJ1-2; d_gene: -; CDR3nt: TGTGCCAGCTCACTACTAACGGACATCTTTGGTGGCTACACCTTC; CDR3aa: CASSLLTDIFGGYTF
abundance: -; v_gene: TRBV5-1; j_gene: TRBJ2-5; d_gene: TRBD2; CDR3nt: TGCGCCAGCAGCTTGGGGTCAGCGGGAGGGCGAGAGACCCAGTACTTC; CDR3aa: CASSLGSAGGRETQYF
abundance: -; v_gene: TRBV5-5; j_gene: TRBJ2-7; d_gene: -; CDR3nt: TGTGCCAGCAGCTACCGGGACGGCCATTCCTACGAGCAGTACTTC; CDR3aa: CASSYRDGHSYEQYF
abundance: -; v_gene: TRBV29-1; j_gene: TRBJ2-1; d_gene: -; CDR3nt: TGCAGCGTTGAAGGCGGCAGGGGATGGTCTAGCTCCTACAATGAGCAGTTCTTC; CDR3aa: CSVEGGRGWSSSYNEQFF
abundance: -; v_gene: TRBV15; j_gene: TRBJ2-5; d_gene: TRBD1; CDR3nt: TGTGCCACCAGCAGGGACAGGAAGCAAGAGACCCAGTACTTC; CDR3aa: CATSRDRKQETQYF
abundance: -; v_gene: TRBV6-1; j_gene: TRBJ2-7; d_gene: -; CDR3nt: TGTGCCAGCAGTGAAGGGGGAGCATACAACCCCTCCTACGAGCAGTACTTC; CDR3aa: CASSEGGAYNPSYEQYF
abundance: once; v_gene: TRBV7-9; j_gene: TRBJ2-7; d_gene: -; CDR3nt: TGTGCCAGCAGCAGTGATAAGCGGGCGTTGAGCTCCTACGAGCAGTACTTC; CDR3aa: CASSSDKRALSSYEQYF
abundance: few; v_gene: TRBV30; j_gene: TRBJ1-5; d_gene: -; CDR3nt: TGTGCCTGGGCCGGGACGGAGAATCAGCCCCAGCATTTT; CDR3aa: CAWAGTENQPQHF
abundance: -; v_gene: TRBV6-1; j_gene: TRBJ1-3; d_gene: -; CDR3nt: TGTGCCAGCAGTCCACAGTTCAGCTCTGGAAACACCATATATTTT; CDR3aa: CASSPQFSSGNTIYF
abundance: -; v_gene: TRBV7-2; j_gene: TRBJ2-7; d_gene: -; CDR3nt: TGTGCCAGCAGCTTTTCTCAGGGGGGCCCCTACGAGCAGTACTTC; CDR3aa: CASSFSQGGPYEQYF